The clone carrying this T cell receptor (beta chain) was counted only a few times. In TCRdb, the 5' RACE reads were re-called with MiXCR into one record per CDR3 protein. The table has roughly 720,000 distinct CDR3 sequences, about 20% seen once. The entry originates in a study of identical twins. The data also belong to a second study, concerning T cells expressing NK-cell markers.

The TCR originated in a woman aged 18-30 years in good health. Source material: PBMCs.

The CDR3 DNA reads as TGCAGTGCTAGAGAGGGGCCTAGCGACAATGAGCAGTTCTTC. This codes for CSAREGPSDNEQFF. The chain couples TRBV20-1 to TRBJ2-1; maybe TRBD2 (6 bases). This CDR3 contains 14 residues. The germline V gene has CDR1 DFQATT and CDR2 SNEGSKA (reference sequence). V was trimmed by 0 bases and J by 5 bases, leaving 11 bases between them.